The 7 T cell receptor beta chains presented below share a single source sample, sequenced in a study of CXCR3-negative and CXCR3-positive naive CD8 T cells. Whole-study findings and limits: CXCR3-positive naive cells carried more hydrophobic TRB CDR3s than CXCR3-negative naive cells did.

Researchers prepared the TRB cDNA libraries using 5' RACE with UMI labels. TCRdb re-called the 5' RACE reads, yielding one record per CDR3 amino acid sequence without DNA. The sample holds about 63,000 distinct CDR3 sequences. Their cognate antigens are unknown. The specimen was naive CXCR3+ CD8+ T cells from blood. Subset defined: CD45RO-CCR7+CD27+CD95- naive CD8+ T cells expressing CXCR3 (TNR3+). These receptors came from a human donor in good health. Some clones in this sample may be carry-over from other donors' samples.

V and J are TRBV15 and TRBJ2-1. CDR3 length: 15 amino acids. Per the germline V gene, CDR1 is LNHNV and CDR2 is YYDKDF (reference sequence). This CDR3 reads CATIKSPSGGNEQFF.

The rearrangement links TRBV5-5 to TRBJ2-7; TCRdb outputs TRBD1, but without DNA this stays unchecked. The germline gives CDR1 SGHKS, CDR2 YYEKEE (reference sequence). CDR3 length: 14 residues. CDR3: CASSLAGETYEQYF.

The gene calls are TRBV5-1 and TRBJ2-2. CDR1 and CDR2 (germline): SGHRS, YFSETQ. This CDR3 spans 12 amino acids. The CDR3 reads CASSWSTGELFF. Full variable domain (rest looked up from reference TRBV5-1 and TRBJ2-2): KAGVTQTPRYLIKTRGQQVTLSCSPISGHRSVSWYQQTPGQGLQFLFEYFSETQRNKGNFPGRFSGRQFSNSRSEMNVSTLELGDSALYLCASSWSTGELFFGEGSRLTVL.

The chain is built from TRBV29-1 and TRBJ2-7. CDR1 is SQVTM, CDR2 ANQGSEA, per germline. The CDR3 totals 11 residues. The CDR3 reads CSVDQNYEQYF.

J is TRBJ2-1 and V is TRBV2. The germline V gene encodes CDR1 SNHLY and CDR2 FYNNEI. The CDR3 is 13 amino acids. The CDR3 loop reads CASSRWPAIEQFF.

This sequence joins TRBV5-1 and TRBJ2-1; TCRdb's D call of TRBD1 is untestable without DNA. This CDR3 contains 16 residues. In germline, CDR1 is SGHRS, CDR2 YFSETQ. CDR3 in amino acids: CASSLFSAGEGNEQFF.

Here the CDR3 reads CASSQPQGAQKETQYF. The V call is TRBV7-6, the J call TRBJ2-5; TCRdb lists TRBD1, though no DNA is available to test this call. Looked up from germline, CDR1 is SGHVS and CDR2 is FNYEAQ. The CDR3 runs to 16 residues.